The 3 T cell receptor beta chains below were found in one sample sequenced in a study of identifying expanded T cells in peripheral blood. Here immunoSEQ multiplex PCR was the method, and the copy in TCRdb shows in-frame clones only, minus some. The repertoire has 95,000 to 100,000 clones, around nine tenths of them found once; the top ten carry approximately 18%. Input material: blood. The origin of the receptors is a person aged 18 to 69 in good health.

The rearrangement joins TRBV6-1 to TRBJ1-4; D gene uncertain. Trimming pared 6 bases from V and 6 bases from J, leaving 11 bases between. CDR3 length equals 13 residues. Germline V gene data show CDR1 as MNHNS and CDR2 as SASEGT. CDR3 protein: CASRTVFDEKLFF. The CDR3 bases are TGTGCCAGCAGAACAGTTTTTGATGAAAAACTGTTTTTT.

This rearrangement joins TRBV7-2 to TRBJ2-7, with TRBD2 matching over 9 bases. The J call may be faulty, since TRBJ2-5 better matches the DNA end. The CDR3 covers 13 residues. In germline, CDR1 is SGHTA, CDR2 FQGNSA. The CDR3 nucleotides read TGTGCCAGCAGCCCATTTAGCGGGGGGACCCAGTACTTC. This encodes CASSPFSGGTQYF.

This chain joins TRBV11-1 and TRBJ2-2; TRBD1 aligns across 11 bases. Unmatched junction bases numbered 12, after V lost 5 bases and J lost 7 bases. The CDR3 runs to 17 residues. Germline V CDR1 and CDR2: SGHAT, FQDESV (reference sequence). This CDR3 reads CASSVGTGGYLVGELFF. In nucleotides, the CDR3 is TGTGCCAGCAGCGTCGGGACAGGGGGGTACCTGGTCGGGGAGCTGTTTTTT. The full variable domain, with the rest looked up from reference TRBV11-1 and TRBJ2-2, is EAEVAQSPRYKITEKSQAVAFWCDPISGHATLYWYRQILGQGPELLVQFQDESVVDDSQLPKDRFSAERLKGVDSTLKIQPAELGDSAMYLCASSVGTGGYLVGELFFGEGSRLTVL.